This T cell receptor beta chain was retrieved from a study of T cells in localized non-small cell lung cancer (dated by TCRdb to 2020 to 2021). About the study as a whole: T cell repertoires of 200 to 250 early-stage NSCLC patients were analyzed, with tumors being compared against uninvolved tumor-adjacent lungs. The cohort was made up of roughly 250 treatment-naive NSCLC patients whose localized lung tumors had been resected. Of the NSCLC patients, roughly 130 were male and roughly 110 were female, and the mean age was approximately 66 years.

TCR beta CDR3 regions were sequenced from DNA using the immunoSEQ Assay. The original methods were these. T cell density was computed as TCR beta template counts normalized to usable DNA estimated by amplifying housekeeping genes. The preseqR package was used to estimate richness by extrapolating to 400,000 templates for PBMC samples and to 120,000 templates for tissue samples. Clonality was taken to be one minus Pielou's evenness. To identify tissue-enriched TCRs, differential abundance testing was run on productive amino-acid clonotypes with a minimum total count of 5 and an alpha of 0.1. The Jaccard Index and the Morisita Overlap Index were used to quantify repertoire overlap between compartments. GLIPH grouped TCR beta CDR3s together with public tetramer-defined viral CDR3s, and a viral motif had to include at least three viral sequences and show V-gene enrichment. TCRdb re-hosts the immuneACCESS table, in-frame sequences only. Its copies lack some clones; in the studies checked, an unresolved V gene accounts for under half of them, and the cause for the rest is not known. Clone size and V and J calls were adopted from that table, with D and trimming inferred from the DNA. A total of 35,000 to 40,000 clones appear in this sample, approximately 88% of them only once. The ten largest clones represent 2.7% of the sample.

In the germline V gene, CDR1 corresponds to MNHNS and CDR2 to SASEGT. The trim is 8 bases for V and 0 bases for J, with a gap of 10 bases between the germline ends. Taken from cysteine to phenylalanine, the CDR3 has 13 residues. CDR3 DNA only is kept here, 39 bases in frame from base 1. What the authors observed across the whole study: Since the design was exploratory, TCR variables were selected using unadjusted p-values with no false-discovery rate correction. Longer overall survival was associated with higher T cell density in blood, whereas shorter survival was associated with higher clonality in adjacent lung. The highest T cell clonality was observed in uninvolved tumor-adjacent lung, where clonality exceeded that of tumor, suggesting that antigenic responses were more focused in uninvolved tumor-adjacent lung. Multi-region tumor sequencing was not performed, so intratumor heterogeneity could not be excluded. A median of approximately 50 of the top 100 tumor clones turned up in the paired uninvolved adjacent lung, and 25 to 30 of those clones also ranked among the top 100 of that same adjacent lung.

Points on this clone: Its binding antigen is unknown. No much larger clonotype is one base removed from it; base qualities were not supplied.

At diagnosis, tumor, uninvolved tumor-adjacent lung and peripheral blood were collected and then preserved as a mix of FFPE and fresh-frozen material. Blood samples were analyzed as peripheral blood mononuclear cells for TCR repertoire profiling. The chain couples TRBV6-1 to TRBJ1-2; confidence is insufficient to name the D gene. Material: peripheral blood, obtained before any cancer treatment. This TCR derives from a woman aged 35 to 75 with stage I lung adenocarcinoma. The CDR3 is CASATGANYGYTF. The nucleotide sequence is TGTGCCAGCGCCACGGGAGCTAACTATGGCTACACCTTC.